This T cell receptor beta chain emerged from a study of control samples from healthy donors and cancer patients. The data were produced by immunoSEQ multiplex PCR, yet TCRdb's version contains in-frame clones alone and is incomplete. The sample shows about 89,000 clones, approximately 81% of them seen only once. The sequencing sample was made of blood. This clonotype originated in a middle-aged woman in good health.

CDR3 loop: CASSQRLAAETQYF. The CDR3 DNA reads TGTGCCAGCAGCCAAAGACTAGCCGCGGAGACCCAGTACTTC. The J gene is TRBJ2-5, the V gene TRBV7-9, with 7 bases identical to TRBD2. Germline V CDR1 and CDR2: SEHNR, FQNEAQ (reference sequence). The CDR3 loop spans 14 amino acids. The V segment lost 5 bases and the J segment 5 bases; nucleotides outside the gene matches: 8. Full variable domain (outside the CDR3, taken from reference TRBV7-9 and TRBJ2-5): DTGVSQNPRHKITKRGQNVTFRCDPISEHNRLYWYRQTLGQGPEFLTYFQNEAQLEKSRLLSDRFSAERPKGSFSTLEIQRTEQGDSAMYLCASSQRLAAETQYFGPGTRLLVL.